Shown below are 17 T cell receptor beta chains from a single sample sequenced in a study of blood T cells in healthy people across ages. Using a J-beta primer mix together with a sample-barcoded 5' primer, a second PCR was run for roughly 7 to 11 cycles. MiXCR, run by TCRdb on the 5' RACE reads, gives a single entry per CDR3 protein. The sample holds about 560,000 distinct CDR3 sequences, roughly a quarter seen once. These data also formed part of another study, on T cells of mothers and their children.

Sequencing was performed on blood. Receptor source: a boy younger than 10 in good health.

J is TRBJ2-5 and V is TRBV4-1; D is perhaps TRBD2 (6 bases). This CDR3 has 14 residues. The germline gives CDR1 MGHRA, CDR2 YSYEKL. Trimming shortened V by 0 bases and J by 4 bases, and 9 bases separated the two germline ends. The CDR3 protein is CASSQDTGVETQYF. The CDR3 DNA is TGCGCCAGCAGCCAAGATACGGGGGTAGAGACCCAGTACTTC.

This clonotype was detected a few times. This chain connects TRBV4-3 to TRBJ2-7, with a weak D call TRBD1 (5 bases). Trimming shortened V by 4 bases and J by 3 bases, and 16 bases separated the two germline ends. Germline values: CDR1 LGHNA, CDR2 YSLEER. The CDR3 covers 15 residues. The CDR3: CASSRSEDIIYEQYF. The CDR3 DNA sequence: TGCGCCAGCAGCCGGAGCGAGGACATAATCTACGAGCAGTACTTC.

This clonotype has more than one count but fewer than ten. The chain uses TRBV27 and TRBJ2-5; D is undetermined. V was cut by 2 bases and J by 0 bases, with 4 bases left in between. This CDR3 is built from 13 residues. CDR1 MNHEY and CDR2 SMNVEV come from the germline V gene (reference sequence). The CDR3 DNA reads as TGTGCCAGCAGTTTAGTGTACCAAGAGACCCAGTACTTC. Its translation: CASSLVYQETQYF.

The chain couples TRBV7-3 to TRBJ2-3, with TRBD2 matching over 8 bases. The CDR3 loop spans 13 amino acids. After removal of 4 bases from V and 10 bases from J, the junction contained 7 bases not matched to a gene. Germline-derived CDR1 and CDR2 are SGHTA and FQGTGA. CDR3 DNA sequence: TGTGCCAGCAGCTCCGGGAGGGGGACGGCGCAGTATTTT. This encodes CASSSGRGTAQYF.

The V and J genes are TRBV6-5 and TRBJ2-1; 10 bases agree with TRBD1. The DNA end is more similar to TRBJ2-5, so the J call may be wrong. The CDR3 runs 16 residues. The germline gives CDR1 MNHEY, CDR2 SVGAGI. The CDR3 sequence: CASSYMTGGRRETQYF. CDR3 sequence (DNA): TGTGCCAGCAGTTACATGACAGGGGGCCGGCGAGAGACCCAGTACTTC.

In this sample, this clonotype turned up a few times. The chain uses TRBV5-5 and TRBJ1-2; TRBD1 aligns across 8 bases. The germline gives CDR1 SGHKS, CDR2 YYEKEE (reference sequence). The CDR3 contains 14 residues. V lost 1 base, J lost 8 bases, and 7 bases stayed unmatched. The CDR3 spells CASSLQGAITGYTF. CDR3 nucleotide sequence: TGTGCCAGCAGCTTGCAGGGGGCGATTACGGGCTACACCTTC.

The chain has TRBV2 and TRBJ2-5; the match to TRBD1 covers 9 bases. V trimming: 7 bases; J trimming: 1 base; junction bases outside the gene matches: 10. This CDR3 region has 16 residues. Germline values: CDR1 SNHLY, CDR2 FYNNEI. CDR3 loop: CASTPGQGRGQETQYF. CDR3 in DNA: TGTGCCAGCACCCCGGGACAGGGAAGAGGCCAAGAGACCCAGTACTTC.

The table lists this clonotype with a few counts. The chain links TRBV12-3 or TRBV12-4 to TRBJ2-2; the D is unclear. The CDR3 contains 15 residues. Trimming took off 6 bases at V and 4 bases at J, with 15 bases between the two ends. The CDR3 DNA reads TGTGCCAGCAGCCCCCAGAAAACGAGCACCGGGGAGCTGTTTTTT. Translating it yields CASSPQKTSTGELFF.

This clonotype was seen only a few times. For the CDR3, the DNA is TGTGCCAGCGCGGGGACTAGAACCTCTGGGGCCAACGTCCTGACTTTC. Its protein is CASAGTRTSGANVLTF. The V and J genes are TRBV21-1 and TRBJ2-6; the table's D gene call, TRBD2, was not cross checked with the DNA. TRBV21-1 is a pseudogene locus. CDR3 size: 16 residues.

The genes are TRBV4-1 and TRBJ1-4, with D possibly matching TRBD1 (5 bases). The CDR3 contains 15 residues. Trimming stripped 6 bases from V and 2 bases from J, with 13 bases between. Germline CDR1 MGHRA, CDR2 YSYEKL. CDR3 sequence reads: CASRNPKGTNEKLFF. The CDR3 nucleotides read TGCGCCAGCAGAAATCCTAAGGGGACTAATGAAAAACTGTTTTTT.

This clonotype was detected a few times. This chain links TRBV5-5 with TRBJ2-7; 9 nucleotides line up with TRBD2. CDR3 length: 15 residues. V trimming: 5 bases; J trimming: 7 bases; junction bases outside the gene matches: 13. Germline V gives CDR1 SGHKS, CDR2 YYEKEE (reference sequence). The CDR3 loop is CASSSSGTSLNEQYF. The CDR3 nucleotides are TGTGCCAGCAGTTCGTCCGGGACTAGCCTCAATGAGCAGTACTTC.

This clonotype was recorded a few times. The chain couples TRBV12-3 or TRBV12-4 to TRBJ1-4; 7 nucleotides match TRBD1. CDR3 length equals 14 residues. V was clipped by 2 bases and J by 8 bases; unmatched bases: 5. CDR3 loop: CASSLQQGSEKLFF. DNA of the CDR3: TGTGCCAGCAGTTTACAACAGGGGAGCGAAAAACTGTTTTTT.

This clonotype was recorded a few times. The V and J genes are TRBV9 and TRBJ2-5; no clear D. CDR1 is SGDLS and CDR2 is YYNGEE in the germline V gene. The V gene lost 3 bases and the J gene lost 5 bases, with 17 bases spanning the gap. This CDR3 comprises 15 residues. CDR3 sequence reads: CASSAVDAPGETQYF. The CDR3 bases are TGTGCCAGCAGCGCAGTGGACGCCCCCGGCGAGACCCAGTACTTC.

There are a few counts of this clonotype. The DNA for the CDR3 is TGCAGCGTTGGGGAACAGGCAGGTGAGCAGTTCTTC. This sequence encodes CSVGEQAGEQFF. The rearrangement uses TRBV29-1 and TRBJ2-1; maybe TRBD1 (5 bases). The CDR3 consists of 12 residues. V dropped 4 bases and J dropped 9 bases, with 13 bases sitting between them. Germline assignment: CDR1 SQVTM and CDR2 ANQGSEA.

This clonotype was seen more than once but under ten times. The chain recombines TRBV14 with TRBJ2-5, with 8 nucleotides matching TRBD2. The germline V gene encodes CDR1 SGHDN and CDR2 FVKESK. V lost 3 bases and J lost 5; bases outside the gene matches: 5. This CDR3 region has 14 residues. CDR3 sequence (DNA): TGTGCCAGCAGCCACCCGGGGGGGCATGAGACCCAGTACTTC. It yields the protein CASSHPGGHETQYF.

This chain joins TRBV24-1 and TRBJ1-3, with a weak D call TRBD1 (5 bases). Germline V gene sequence: CDR1 KGHDR, CDR2 SFDVKD. The CDR3 runs 16 residues. V was cut by 0 bases and J by 3 bases, with 11 bases left in between. DNA for the CDR3: TGTGCCACCAGTGATTTGGGGGGAGATCGTGGAAACACCATATATTTT. Its protein product is CATSDLGGDRGNTIYF.

V gene TRBV6-2 or TRBV6-3 combines with J gene TRBJ2-1; TRBD1 matches at 9 bases. In germline, CDR1 is MNHEY, CDR2 SVGEGT. With 6 bases clipped from V and 4 bases from J, the junction kept 7 bases outside the gene matches. The CDR3 covers 15 residues. The CDR3 coding sequence is TGTGCCAGCAGGCGGGGGACAGGGTCTTACAATGAGCAGTTCTTC. This gives the protein CASRRGTGSYNEQFF.